This entry is about one TCR beta chain. What this receptor recognizes is not known. Base qualities were left out, and no much larger clone turns up one base away. This specimen belongs to a study of OX40 agonist ivuxolimab in advanced cancers. In the study overall: Ivuxolimab was a fully human IgG2 agonistic monoclonal antibody targeting the costimulatory receptor OX40 (CD134). Intravenous ivuxolimab was administered to patients every 2 weeks at six dose levels: 0.01, 0.1, 0.3, 1.5, 3 and 10 mg/kg. Among the 52 dose-escalation patients, about 20 had hepatocellular carcinoma, 15 melanoma, 9 renal cell carcinoma and 9 head and neck cancer. In the dose-escalation cohort, 82.7% of patients were male, and the mean age was approximately 60 years, with a range of roughly 23 to 85. Prior anti-PD-1, anti-PD-L1 or anti-CTLA-4 therapy was permitted, and checkpoint inhibitors had been received by less than 45% of dose-escalation patients. Partial responses were achieved by three dose-escalation patients, of whom one had hepatocellular carcinoma and two had cutaneous melanoma. Peripheral TCRbeta sequencing was intended to test whether TCR sequence diversity was altered and clonal T-cell expansion was caused by ivuxolimab. The monotherapy dose-escalation portion (N of about 52 patients) of the phase I ivuxolimab trial is reported in the paper.

Deletion took 4 bases off V and 7 bases off J, with a span of 20 bases between the germline ends. The germline V gene (reference sequence) specifies SGHKS as CDR1 and YYEKEE as CDR2. There are 15 amino acids in the CDR3, from cysteine to phenylalanine inclusive. Only CDR3 DNA is held: 45 bases, read in frame from base 1. Overall study outcomes, separate from this receptor: The antigen specificity of the peripheral T cells that underwent clonal expansion was not determined. In the 0.1-3.0 mg/kg groups, partial responders had among the lowest normalized peripheral clonal expansion, particularly in CD8+ T cells. At doses of 0.1 to 3.0 mg/kg, clonal expansion of both CD4+ and CD8+ T cells in blood was seen between baseline and week 6. After ivuxolimab, expanded clones were on average more numerous among CD8+ T cells than among CD4+ T cells. Low levels of normalized T-cell clonal expansion were also shown by some nonresponding patients.

For sequencing of the TCRbeta CDR3 region, genomic DNA was extracted from the sorted cells. The immunoSEQ Assay was used for sequencing of TCRbeta CDR3 regions. Drawn from immuneACCESS, this table holds only the in-frame rearrangements with V and J called that TCRdb kept. Clones are partly lost; checked studies trace under half to an unresolved V gene and leave the rest unexplained. The sample table holds 65,000 to 85,000 clones, of which 85% to 90% were seen once. 2.4% of the sample rests with the top ten. The trial excluded patients who had a history of autoimmune disease or who were on systemic immunosuppression. Peripheral blood for TCR sequencing was collected from all dose cohorts at baseline, on cycle 4 day 1, and on cycle 7 day 1. The samples were taken from a phase I, first-in-human, multicenter, open-label dose-escalation trial of ivuxolimab. The trial enrolled adults with locally advanced or metastatic head and neck squamous cell, hepatocellular, melanoma or renal cell carcinoma. Before TCR sequencing, CD4+ and CD8+ T cells were separately sorted from peripheral blood.

Sequencing used CD4+ or CD8+ T cells sorted from blood, obtained in a trial of the OX40 agonist ivuxolimab. This receptor was taken from an adult with an advanced solid tumor such as melanoma, head and neck, liver or kidney cancer. The chain couples TRBV5-5 to TRBJ1-2; TRBD1 is a possible D gene, resting on 5 matching bases. The sequenced DNA: TGTGCCAGCAGCGGGGTCGACCCGCTCGGGGGTGGCTACACCTTC. Protein translation: CASSGVDPLGGGYTF. Beyond the CDR3, the reference TRBV5-5 and TRBJ1-2 genes provide the residues; the full variable domain reads: DAGVTQSPTHLIKTRGQQVTLRCSPISGHKSVSWYQQVLGQGPQFIFQYYEKEERGRGNFPDRFSARQFPNYSSELNVNALLLGDSALYLCASSGVDPLGGGYTFGSGTRLTVV.